The clone carrying this T cell receptor (beta chain) appeared many times. This sample is part of a study of response to subunit inactivated influenza vaccine. TCRdb called the RT-PCR reads again in MiXCR, with one record for every CDR3 protein. This table holds about 540,000 distinct CDR3 sequences, roughly 25% found once. V lost 5 bases to trimming and J lost 6 bases; unmatched junction nucleotides: 7. CDR3 length: 14 residues. These data also featured in a second study, about T cells expressing NK-cell markers. This second report adds: As the method of synthesis, 5'RACE template switching with UMIs yielded TCR beta cDNA. In several donors, dominant CD3+CD56+NKG2C+ clones formed roughly 1.0-7.5% of CD8+ cells.

Here the sequenced sample was CD4+ T cells sorted from PBMCs, taken roughly 12 days after vaccination. The V gene is TRBV12-3 or TRBV12-4, the J gene TRBJ2-1; the match to TRBD2 covers 7 bases. The sequence derives from a man aged 50-60 years who received an inactivated influenza vaccine. CDR3 residues: CASSGYRTSNEQFF. CDR3 nucleotide sequence: TGTGCCAGCAGTGGATATCGGACTAGCAATGAGCAGTTCTTC.